What follows is one TCR beta chain and its context. Its antigen is currently unknown. In TCRdb, the 5' RACE reads were re-called with MiXCR into one record per CDR3 protein. The data contain 450,000 or so distinct CDR3 sequences, around 14% of them singletons. This sample was taken from a study of identical twins. Study results and limitations: Insertions were reduced in abundant cord blood beta clonotypes but not in memory repertoires.

Germline V CDR1 and CDR2: SGHTA, FQGNSA. CDR3 length: 15 residues. V gave up 3 bases and J gave up 3 bases, with 14 bases separating them. The data also belong to a second study, concerning yellow fever vaccine responses in identical twins.

This receptor was identified in a woman between 18 and 30 years old in good health. Sequencing used CD4+ T cells sorted from blood. The chain couples TRBV7-2 to TRBJ1-2; D possibly corresponds to TRBD1 (5 bases). This CDR3 reads CASSFLTQGDYGYTF. The CDR3 bases are TGTGCCAGCAGCTTTCTTACGCAGGGAGACTATGGCTACACCTTC.